The following is a TCR beta chain sequence with its context. Its antigen is undetermined. These data come from a study of CD8+CD57+ T cells in acquired aplastic anemia. Overall study: Sorted CD4+ and CD8+ cell DNA averaged around 3 ug. Study conclusions and caveats: Roughly 27 sequences, all CD8+ CDR3, were shared between patients and controls.

Patients picked for sequencing had shown CD8+CD57+ cell expansion detected by flow cytometry. Every patient had severe acquired aplastic anemia. No patient had been given any therapy when blood was sampled. Genomic DNA templated the TCR beta VDJ and CDR3 profiling. TCRdb re-derived calls from the reads in MiXCR, one entry per CDR3 protein. The data contain 95,000 to 150,000 distinct CDR3 sequences, almost 40% of them singletons. V lost 1 base and J lost 7; bases outside the gene matches: 11. Per the germline V gene, CDR1 is SGHAT and CDR2 is FQDESV (reference sequence). CDR3 length: 17 residues. Sequencing was done on a sample of sorted CD4+, CD8+, or CD8+CD57+ T cells (not recorded which) from PBMCs. The source is a human donor with aplastic anemia. The J gene is TRBJ2-3, the V gene TRBV11-1; 10 bases are shared with TRBD2. The CDR3 DNA reads TGTGCCAGCAGCTTAGGGCCGGCTAGCGGGGGTTGGAATACGCAGTATTTT. This gives the protein CASSLGPASGGWNTQYF.